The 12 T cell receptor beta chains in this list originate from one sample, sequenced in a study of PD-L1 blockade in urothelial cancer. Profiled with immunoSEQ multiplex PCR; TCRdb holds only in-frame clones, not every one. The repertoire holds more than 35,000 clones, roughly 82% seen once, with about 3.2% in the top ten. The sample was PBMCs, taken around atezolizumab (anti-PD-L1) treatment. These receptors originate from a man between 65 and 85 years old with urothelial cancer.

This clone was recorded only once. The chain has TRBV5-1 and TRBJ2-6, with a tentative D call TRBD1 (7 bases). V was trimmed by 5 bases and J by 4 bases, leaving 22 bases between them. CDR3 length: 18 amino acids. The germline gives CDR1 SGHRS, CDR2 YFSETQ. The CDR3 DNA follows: TGCGCCAGCAGGTCTCGACAGGGCGGAGGGGCCGGGGCCAACGTCCTGACTTTC. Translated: CASRSRQGGGAGANVLTF.

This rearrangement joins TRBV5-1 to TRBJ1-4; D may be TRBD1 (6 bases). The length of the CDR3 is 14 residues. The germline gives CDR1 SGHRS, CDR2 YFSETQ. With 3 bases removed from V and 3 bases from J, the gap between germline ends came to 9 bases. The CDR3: CASSSRGSNEKLFF. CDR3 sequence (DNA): TGCGCCAGCAGCTCTAGGGGGTCTAATGAAAAACTGTTTTTT.

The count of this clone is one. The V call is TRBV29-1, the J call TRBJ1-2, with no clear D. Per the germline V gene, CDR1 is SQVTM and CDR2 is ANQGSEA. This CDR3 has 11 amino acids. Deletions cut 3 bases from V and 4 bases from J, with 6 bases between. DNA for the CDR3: TGCAGCGTTGACACGGTCTATGGCTACACCTTC. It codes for CSVDTVYGYTF. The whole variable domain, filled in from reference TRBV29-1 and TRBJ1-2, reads SAVISQKPSRDICQRGTSLTIQCQVDSQVTMMFWYRQQPGQSLTLIATANQGSEATYESGFVIDKFPISRPNLTFSTLTVSNMSPEDSSIYLCSVDTVYGYTFGSGTRLTVV.

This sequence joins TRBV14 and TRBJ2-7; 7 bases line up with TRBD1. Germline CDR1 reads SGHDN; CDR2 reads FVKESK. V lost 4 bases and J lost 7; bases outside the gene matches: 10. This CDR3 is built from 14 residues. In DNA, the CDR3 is TGTGCCAGCAGCCCTGACAGGGCGACTGCGGAGCAGTACTTC. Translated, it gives CASSPDRATAEQYF.

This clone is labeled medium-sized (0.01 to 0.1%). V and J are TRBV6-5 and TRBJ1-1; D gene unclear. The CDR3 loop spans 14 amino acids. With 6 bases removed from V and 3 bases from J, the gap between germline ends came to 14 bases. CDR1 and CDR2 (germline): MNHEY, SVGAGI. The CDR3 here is CASRLTGLHTEAFF. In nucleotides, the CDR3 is TGTGCCAGCAGACTCACCGGTCTTCACACTGAAGCTTTCTTT.

The CDR3 region has the DNA TGCGCCAGCAGCCAAGGGCAGAGGGAAGAAAAACTGTTTTTT. Protein: CASSQGQREEKLFF. The V and J genes are TRBV4-1 and TRBJ1-4; D not resolved. Germline-derived CDR1 and CDR2 are MGHRA and YSYEKL. Trimming took off 1 base at V and 8 bases at J, with 11 bases between the two ends. The CDR3 runs 14 residues.

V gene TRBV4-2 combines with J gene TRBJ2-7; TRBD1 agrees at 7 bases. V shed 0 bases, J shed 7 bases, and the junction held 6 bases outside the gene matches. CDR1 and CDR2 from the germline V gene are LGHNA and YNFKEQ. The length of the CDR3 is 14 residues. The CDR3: CASSQDLQGREQYF. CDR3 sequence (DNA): TGTGCCAGCAGCCAAGATCTACAGGGGCGGGAGCAGTACTTC.

The CDR3 loop reads CAIGDRGNSPLHF. Here the CDR3 DNA reads TGTGCCATTGGGGACAGGGGTAATTCACCCCTCCACTTT. The rearrangement joins TRBV2 to TRBJ1-6; TRBD1 aligns across 10 bases. The CDR3 totals 13 residues. V was pared by 10 bases and J by 6 bases, with 3 bases of the junction left unmatched. Germline V gene sequence: CDR1 SNHLY, CDR2 FYNNEI.

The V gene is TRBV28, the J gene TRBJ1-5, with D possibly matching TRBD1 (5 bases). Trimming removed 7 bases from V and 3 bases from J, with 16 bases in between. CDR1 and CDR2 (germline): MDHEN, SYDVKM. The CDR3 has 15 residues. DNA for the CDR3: TGTGCCAGCACCCGTCGGGGGGGAATCAATCAGCCCCAGCATTTT. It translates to CASTRRGGINQPQHF.

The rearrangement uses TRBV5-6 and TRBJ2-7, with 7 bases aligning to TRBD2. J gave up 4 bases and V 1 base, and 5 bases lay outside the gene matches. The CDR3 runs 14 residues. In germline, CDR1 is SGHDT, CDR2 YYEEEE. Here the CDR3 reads CASSLQAGYYEQYF. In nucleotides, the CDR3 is TGTGCCAGCAGCTTGCAAGCGGGGTATTACGAGCAGTACTTC.

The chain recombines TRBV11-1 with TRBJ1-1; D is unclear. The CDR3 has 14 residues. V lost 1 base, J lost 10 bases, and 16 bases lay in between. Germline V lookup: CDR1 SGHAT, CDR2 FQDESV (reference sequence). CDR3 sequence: CASSLGLGRNSAFF. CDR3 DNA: TGTGCCAGCAGCTTAGGACTCGGGAGGAACTCAGCTTTCTTT.

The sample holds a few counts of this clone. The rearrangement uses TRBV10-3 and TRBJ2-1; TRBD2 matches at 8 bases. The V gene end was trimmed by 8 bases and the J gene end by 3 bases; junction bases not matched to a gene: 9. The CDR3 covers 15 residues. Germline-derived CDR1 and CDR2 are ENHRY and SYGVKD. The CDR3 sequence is CAIAPGGDYYNEQFF. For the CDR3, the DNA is TGTGCCATCGCTCCGGGGGGGGATTACTACAATGAGCAGTTCTTC.